A selection of T cell receptor beta chains follows, all from one sample in a study of CD4+ T cells in melanoma. Clones were sequenced by immunoSEQ multiplex PCR, and TCRdb holds only the in-frame ones, with some missing. The sample shows fewer than 150,000 clones, around nine tenths of them seen only once. The receptors shown here come from a human donor with melanoma. Each CDR3 is given with its conserved first and last residue. D genes are given only for firm matches. Only some rows state a clone size, as once, few, many or a class for expanded clones.

>13|TRBV29-1|NA|once|TRBJ2-7
TGCAGCGTTGAAGATTCAGGCTCCTACGAGCAGTACTTC
CSVEDSGSYEQYF
>13|TRBV4-2|NA|NA|TRBJ2-7
TGTGCCAGCAGCCCGCATGCAACCTACGAGCAGTACTTC
CASSPHATYEQYF
>13|TRBV7-3|NA|NA|TRBJ1-1
TGTGCCAGCAGCTTATCCTGGAACACTGAAGCTTTCTTT
CASSLSWNTEAFF
>15|TRBV6-5|NA|once|TRBJ2-7
TGTGCCAGCAGTTACTCCTACGGGGGGCCCTACGAGCAGTACTTC
CASSYSYGGPYEQYF
>12|TRBV29-1|NA|NA|TRBJ1-1
TGCAGCTCCAGGGGATCGAACACTGAAGCTTTCTTT
CSSRGSNTEAFF
>14|TRBV14|NA|few|TRBJ1-6
TGTGCCAGCAGCACCCGTGGGGCCAGCTCACCCCTCCACTTT
CASSTRGASSPLHF
>15|TRBV27|TRBD1|NA|TRBJ1-1
TGTGCCAGCAGTAAGGGGACAGTCATGAACACTGAAGCTTTCTTT
CASSKGTVMNTEAFF
>15|TRBV5-1|TRBD2|once|TRBJ2-7
TGCGCCAGCAGCACGCGTGGACTAGCCGGCCACGAGCAGTACTTC
CASSTRGLAGHEQYF
>20|TRBV5-3|TRBD1|NA|TRBJ2-7
TGTGCCAGAAGCTTGTTGCATCCCTTAGTTGACAGGGGAAAAAACCACGAGCAGTACTTC
CARSLLHPLVDRGKNHEQYF
>15|TRBV11-2|TRBD1|NA|TRBJ1-1
TGTGCCAGCAGCCTTACCGGGACAGGGTACACTGAAGCTTTCTTT
CASSLTGTGYTEAFF
>15|TRBV6-5|NA|NA|TRBJ1-6
TGTGCCAGCAGTTACCCGACGGACCCTCCAGGGCCCCTCCACTTT
CASSYPTDPPGPLHF
>16|TRBV5-5|NA|NA|TRBJ1-1
TGTGCCAGCAGACAACAGGGTTCGACTGAGAACACTGAAGCTTTCTTT
CASRQQGSTENTEAFF